The sequence of this T cell receptor beta chain was determined in a study of cytomegalovirus exposure and HLA in healthy donors. Only a few counts were recorded for this clone. Primers: 60 Vbeta forward and 13 Jbeta reverse. Clones were sequenced by immunoSEQ multiplex PCR, and TCRdb holds only the in-frame ones, with some missing. Of some 70,000 clones in the sample, more than 75% were seen once. This CDR3 has 15 amino acids. V was clipped by 6 bases and J by 9 bases; unmatched bases: 10. Germline assignment: CDR1 ENHRY and CDR2 SYGVKD. This TCR was recovered from a man aged 18 to 35 in good health and CMV-seropositive. The material sequenced was PBMCs. This sequence joins TRBV10-3 and TRBJ2-1, with 11 nucleotides matching TRBD2. CDR3 bases: TGTGCCATCAGAACTAGCGGGAGTGAGGTAGGTGAGCAGTTCTTC. Protein sequence: CAIRTSGSEVGEQFF.